Described below is a single T cell receptor beta chain sequence and its context. The sample belongs to a study of OX40 agonist ivuxolimab in advanced cancers. Autoimmune disease history or systemic immunosuppression excluded patients. This CDR3 spans 12 amino acids. With 7 bases clipped from V and 7 bases from J, the junction kept 5 bases outside the gene matches. The germline CDR1 and CDR2 sequences are SNHLY and FYNNEI. The protocol was immunoSEQ multiplex PCR, while the TCRdb copy is restricted to in-frame clones and leaves out a portion. This sample has about 15,000 clones, with approximately 82% found just once.

The chain links TRBV2 to TRBJ2-7, with 9 bases identical to TRBD2. The source of this sequence is an adult with an advanced solid tumor such as melanoma, head and neck, liver or kidney cancer. Specimen: CD4+ or CD8+ T cells sorted from blood, collected in a trial of the OX40 agonist ivuxolimab. The CDR3 bases are TGTGCCAGCAAAGCGGGAGGCCGAGAGCAGTACTTC. Translating gives CASKAGGREQYF.